This T cell receptor (beta chain) was identified in a study of cytomegalovirus exposure and HLA in healthy donors. The wider study: A previous analysis identified around 120 million unique TCR beta sequences derived from about 180 million T cells.

This clone was picked up a small number of times. Germline V gene data show CDR1 as LNHDA and CDR2 as SQIVND (reference sequence). V shed 5 bases, J shed 5 bases, and the junction held 4 bases outside the gene matches. This CDR3 is 15 amino acids long. PCR employed 60 Vbeta and 13 Jbeta primers. TCRdb's table, derived via immunoSEQ multiplex PCR, lists solely in-frame clones and lacks some. The sample shows over 150,000 clones, approximately 88% of them seen only once. This TCR was sampled from a boy under 10 years old in good health and CMV-seronegative. The chain couples TRBV19 to TRBJ2-2; 11 nucleotides match TRBD2. The sample consisted of PBMCs. CDR3 nucleotide sequence: TGTGCCAGTAGTGTAGCGGGAGGGTATACCGGGGAGCTGTTTTTT. Translated: CASSVAGGYTGELFF.